This T cell receptor (beta chain) comes out of a study of radiotherapy plus CTLA-4 blockade in lung cancer. Whole-study results and caveats: TCR clones originating in tumors grew in number in blood after radiotherapy plus ipilimumab.

About this clone itself: Antigen: not known.

TCRdb's table, derived via immunoSEQ multiplex PCR, lists solely in-frame clones and lacks some. The data show approximately 46,000 clones, with roughly 85% seen just once and 28% held by the top ten. Germline V CDR1 and CDR2: KGHSH, LQKENI. This CDR3 is 16 amino acids long. Trimming removed 3 bases from V and 3 bases from J; junction bases left unmatched: 4. The source was peripheral blood, collected from a patient treated with radiotherapy plus ipilimumab. The gene calls are TRBV18 and TRBJ2-7; 14 positions agree with TRBD2. The sequence came from a human donor with non-small cell lung cancer whose response to radiotherapy plus ipilimumab could not be evaluated. DNA for the CDR3: TGTGCCAGCTCACCGCCTGGGACTAGCGGGAGCTACGAGCAGTACTTC. Translation gives CASSPPGTSGSYEQYF.